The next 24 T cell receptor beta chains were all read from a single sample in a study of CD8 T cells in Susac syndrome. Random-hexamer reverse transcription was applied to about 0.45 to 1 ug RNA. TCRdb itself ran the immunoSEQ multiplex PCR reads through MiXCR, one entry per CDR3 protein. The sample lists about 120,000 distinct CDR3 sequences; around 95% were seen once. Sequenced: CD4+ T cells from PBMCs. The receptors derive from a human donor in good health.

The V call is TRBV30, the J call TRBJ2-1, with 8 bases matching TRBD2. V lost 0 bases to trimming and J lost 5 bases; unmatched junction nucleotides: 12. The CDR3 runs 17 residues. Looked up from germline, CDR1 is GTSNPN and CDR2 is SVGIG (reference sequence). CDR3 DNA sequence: TGTGCCTGGAGTGTACTACGGGGGGGACTCTCACACAATGAGCAGTTCTTC. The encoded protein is CAWSVLRGGLSHNEQFF.

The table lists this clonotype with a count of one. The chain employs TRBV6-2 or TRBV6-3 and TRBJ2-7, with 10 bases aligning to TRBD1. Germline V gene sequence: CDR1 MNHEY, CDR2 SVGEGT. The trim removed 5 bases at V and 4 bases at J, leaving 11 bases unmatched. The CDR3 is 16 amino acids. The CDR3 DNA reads TGTGCCAGCAGTCTCATACCGGGACAGGGGAGTTACGAGCAGTACTTC. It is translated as CASSLIPGQGSYEQYF.

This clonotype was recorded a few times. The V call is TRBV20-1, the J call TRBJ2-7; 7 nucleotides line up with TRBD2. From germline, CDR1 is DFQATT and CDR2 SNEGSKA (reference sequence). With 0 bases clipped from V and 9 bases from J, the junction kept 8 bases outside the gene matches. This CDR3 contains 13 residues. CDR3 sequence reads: CSARDEGAGRQYF. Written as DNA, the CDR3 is TGCAGTGCTAGAGATGAGGGAGCGGGACGGCAGTACTTC.

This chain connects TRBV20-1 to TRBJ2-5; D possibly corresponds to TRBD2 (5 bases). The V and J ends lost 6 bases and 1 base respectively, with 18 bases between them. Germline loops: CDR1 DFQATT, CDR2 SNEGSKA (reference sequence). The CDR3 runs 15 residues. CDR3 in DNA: TGCAGTGCGACAACTTCGGGCGGGCGCCAAGAGACCCAGTACTTC. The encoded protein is CSATTSGGRQETQYF.

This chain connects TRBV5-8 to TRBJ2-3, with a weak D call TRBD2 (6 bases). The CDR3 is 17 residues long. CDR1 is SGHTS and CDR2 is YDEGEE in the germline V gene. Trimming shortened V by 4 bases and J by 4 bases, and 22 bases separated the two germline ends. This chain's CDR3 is CASSLLHSSAEADTQYF. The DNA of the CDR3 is TGTGCCAGCAGCCTGTTGCACTCTAGCGCCGAGGCAGATACGCAGTATTTT.

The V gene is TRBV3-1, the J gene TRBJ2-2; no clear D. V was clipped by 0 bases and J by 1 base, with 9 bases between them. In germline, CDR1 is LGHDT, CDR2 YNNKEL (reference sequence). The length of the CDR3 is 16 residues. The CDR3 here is CASSQDGRQNTGELFF. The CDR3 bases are TGTGCCAGCAGCCAAGACGGACGGCAGAACACCGGGGAGCTGTTTTTT.

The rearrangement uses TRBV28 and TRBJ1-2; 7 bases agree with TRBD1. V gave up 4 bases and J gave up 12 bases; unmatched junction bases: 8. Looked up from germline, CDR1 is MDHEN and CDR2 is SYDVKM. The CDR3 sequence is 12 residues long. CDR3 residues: CASSSLDRENTF. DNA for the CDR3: TGTGCCAGCAGTTCCCTTGACAGGGAAAACACCTTC.

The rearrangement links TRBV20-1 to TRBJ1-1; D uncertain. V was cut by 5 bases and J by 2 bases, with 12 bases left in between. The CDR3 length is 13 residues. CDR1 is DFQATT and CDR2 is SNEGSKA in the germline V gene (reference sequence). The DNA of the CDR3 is TGCAGTGCTCCCCAGCCCGGAAACACTGAAGCTTTCTTT. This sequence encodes CSAPQPGNTEAFF.

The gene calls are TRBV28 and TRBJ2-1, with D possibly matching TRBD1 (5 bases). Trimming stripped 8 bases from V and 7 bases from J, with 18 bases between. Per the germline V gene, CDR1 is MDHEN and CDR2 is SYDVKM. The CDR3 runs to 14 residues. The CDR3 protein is CASGRPVPGNEQFF. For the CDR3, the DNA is TGTGCCAGCGGTCGGCCCGTCCCAGGGAATGAGCAGTTCTTC. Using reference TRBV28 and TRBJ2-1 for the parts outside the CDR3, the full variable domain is DVKVTQSSRYLVKRTGEKVFLECVQDMDHENMFWYRQDPGLGLRLIYFSYDVKMKEKGDIPEGYSVSREKKERFSLILESASTNQTSMYLCASGRPVPGNEQFFGPGTRLTVL.

CDR3 in amino acids: CASSYSVFGDQPQHF. The DNA of the CDR3 is TGTGCCAGCAGTTACTCCGTTTTCGGGGATCAGCCCCAGCATTTT. V usage is TRBV6-5 and J usage is TRBJ1-5; unclear D gene. Trimming pared 0 bases from V and 5 bases from J, leaving 11 bases between. In germline, CDR1 is MNHEY, CDR2 SVGAGI. This CDR3 contains 15 residues.

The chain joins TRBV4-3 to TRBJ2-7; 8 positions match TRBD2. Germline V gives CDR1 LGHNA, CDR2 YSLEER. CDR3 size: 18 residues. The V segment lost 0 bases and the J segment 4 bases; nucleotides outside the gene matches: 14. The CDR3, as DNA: TGCGCCAGCAGCCAAGACGCGTTCGGAAGCGGGAGATTATACGAGCAGTACTTC. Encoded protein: CASSQDAFGSGRLYEQYF.

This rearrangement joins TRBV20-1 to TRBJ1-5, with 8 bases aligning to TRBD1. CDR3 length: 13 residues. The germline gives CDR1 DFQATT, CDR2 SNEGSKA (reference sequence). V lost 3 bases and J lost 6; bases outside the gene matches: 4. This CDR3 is CSASPGQGQPQHF. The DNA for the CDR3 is TGCAGTGCTAGTCCCGGACAGGGTCAGCCCCAGCATTTT.

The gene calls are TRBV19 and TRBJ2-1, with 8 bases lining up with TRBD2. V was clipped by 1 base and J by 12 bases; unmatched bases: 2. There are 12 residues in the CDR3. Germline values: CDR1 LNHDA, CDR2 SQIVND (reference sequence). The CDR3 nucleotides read TGTGCCAGTAGTATAGGGACTAGCTGGCAGTTCTTC. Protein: CASSIGTSWQFF.

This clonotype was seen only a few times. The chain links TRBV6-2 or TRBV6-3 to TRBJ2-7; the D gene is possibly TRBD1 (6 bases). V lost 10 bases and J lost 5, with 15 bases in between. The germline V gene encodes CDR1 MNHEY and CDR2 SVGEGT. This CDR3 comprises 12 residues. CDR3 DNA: TGTGCCACCAGAACAGGGATCAACGAGCAGTACTTC. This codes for CATRTGINEQYF.

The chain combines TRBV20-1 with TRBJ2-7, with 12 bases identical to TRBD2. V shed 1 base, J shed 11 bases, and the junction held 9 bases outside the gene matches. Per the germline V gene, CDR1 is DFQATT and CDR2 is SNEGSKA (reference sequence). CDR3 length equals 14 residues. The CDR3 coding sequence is TGCAGTGCTAGAGTCGGGACTAGCGGGCGCCTGGAGTACTTC. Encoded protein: CSARVGTSGRLEYF.

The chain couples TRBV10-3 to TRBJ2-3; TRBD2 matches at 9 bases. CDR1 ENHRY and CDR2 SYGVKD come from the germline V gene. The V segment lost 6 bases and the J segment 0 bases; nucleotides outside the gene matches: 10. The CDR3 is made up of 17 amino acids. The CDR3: CAIRDSLAGSSTDTQYF. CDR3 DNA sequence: TGTGCCATCAGGGACTCTCTAGCGGGGTCTAGCACAGATACGCAGTATTTT.

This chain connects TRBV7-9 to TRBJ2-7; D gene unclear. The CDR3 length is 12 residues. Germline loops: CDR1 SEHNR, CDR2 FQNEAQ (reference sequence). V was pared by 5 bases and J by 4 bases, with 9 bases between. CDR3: CASSPLPYEQYF. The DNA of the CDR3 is TGTGCCAGCAGCCCGCTCCCATACGAGCAGTACTTC.

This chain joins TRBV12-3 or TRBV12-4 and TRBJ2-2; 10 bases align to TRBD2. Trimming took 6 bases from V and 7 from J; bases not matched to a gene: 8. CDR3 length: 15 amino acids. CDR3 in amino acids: CASSTSGTVDGELFF. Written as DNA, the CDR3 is TGTGCCAGCAGCACTAGCGGGACCGTGGACGGGGAGCTGTTTTTT.

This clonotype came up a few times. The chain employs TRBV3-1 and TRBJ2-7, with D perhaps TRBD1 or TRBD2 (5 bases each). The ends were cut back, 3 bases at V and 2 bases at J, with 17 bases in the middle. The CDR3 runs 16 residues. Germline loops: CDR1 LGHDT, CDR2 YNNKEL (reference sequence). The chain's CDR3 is CASSQLGTLNPYEQYF. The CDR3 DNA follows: TGTGCCAGCAGCCAGCTAGGGACGTTAAACCCCTACGAGCAGTACTTC.

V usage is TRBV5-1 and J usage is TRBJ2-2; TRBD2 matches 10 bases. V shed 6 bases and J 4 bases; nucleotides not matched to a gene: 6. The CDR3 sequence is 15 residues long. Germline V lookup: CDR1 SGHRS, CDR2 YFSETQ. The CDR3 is CASTNSGRTTGELFF. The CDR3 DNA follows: TGCGCCAGCACCAATAGCGGGAGGACCACCGGGGAGCTGTTTTTT.

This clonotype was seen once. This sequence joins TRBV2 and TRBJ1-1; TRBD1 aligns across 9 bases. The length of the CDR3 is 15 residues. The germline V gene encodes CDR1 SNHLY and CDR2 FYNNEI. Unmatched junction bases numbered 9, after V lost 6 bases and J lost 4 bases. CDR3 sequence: CASRPQTGGRTEAFF. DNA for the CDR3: TGTGCCAGCAGGCCCCAGACAGGGGGACGCACTGAAGCTTTCTTT.

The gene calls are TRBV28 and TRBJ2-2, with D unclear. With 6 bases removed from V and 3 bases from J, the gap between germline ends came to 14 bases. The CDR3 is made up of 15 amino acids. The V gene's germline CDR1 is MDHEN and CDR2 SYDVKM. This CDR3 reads CASSPHQLHTGELFF. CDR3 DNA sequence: TGTGCCAGCAGCCCCCACCAGCTCCACACCGGGGAGCTGTTTTTT.

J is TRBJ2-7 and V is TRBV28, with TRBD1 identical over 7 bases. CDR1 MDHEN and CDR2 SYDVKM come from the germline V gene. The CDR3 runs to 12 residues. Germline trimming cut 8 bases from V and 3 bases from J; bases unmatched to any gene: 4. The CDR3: CASQGDIYEQYF. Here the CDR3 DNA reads TGTGCCAGCCAGGGGGACATCTACGAGCAGTACTTC.

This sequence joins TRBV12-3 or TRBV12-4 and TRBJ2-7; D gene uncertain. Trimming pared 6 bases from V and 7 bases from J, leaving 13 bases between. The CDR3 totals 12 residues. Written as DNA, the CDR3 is TGTGCCAGCAGCCCTCTGGGCCTGGAGCAGTACTTC. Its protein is CASSPLGLEQYF.